Sequencing of this TCR beta chain was carried out in a study of blood T cells in healthy people across ages. The CDR3 is 17 amino acids. The V end lost 0 bases, the J end lost 7 bases, and 22 bases lay between the germline ends. CDR1 and CDR2 from the germline V gene are DFQATT and SNEGSKA (reference sequence). The authors ran a second PCR of 7 to 11 cycles using a sample-barcoded 5' primer and a J-beta primer mix. Every cDNA molecule bore a tag from a template-switch adaptor containing 12 random nucleotides. Sequencing yielded, for each sample, at least 3 million paired-end reads carrying CDR3. Via MiXCR, TCRdb re-called the 5' RACE reads, giving one row per CDR3 protein. The table includes fewer than 2 million distinct CDR3 sequences, about 39% detected once. This clonotype was found a few times. Its antigen is unidentified. Study-wide findings and caveats: When one million T cells were used, diversity estimates were thought to be underestimates. There were more naive CD4+ cells and higher diversity in long-lived donors than in aged donors.

Sequencing was carried out using blood. The sequence was collected from a human donor in good health. The chain carries TRBV20-1 and TRBJ1-5; the D gene is possibly TRBD1 (6 bases). For the CDR3, the DNA is TGCAGTGCTAGAGATCAAAACAGGGAGGGATATAGGCAGCCCCAGCATTTT. Translation: CSARDQNREGYRQPQHF.